The present entry profiles one T cell receptor beta chain with its context. Its antigen is not known. These data belong to a study of graft-versus-host responses after intestinal transplantation. Study as a whole: Transplants given to recipients were multivisceral, liver-intestinal, or isolated intestinal. Following induction with anti-thymocyte globulin, all recipients were given tacrolimus and steroids for about 3 years. The study, taken as a whole, reports: Some patients had graft-donor T cell macrochimerism, and their allografts showed high graft-versus-host to host-versus-graft clonal ratios. Recipient-marrow GvH clones were detected, some having first appeared in ileum or blood.

The V gene end was trimmed by 0 bases and the J gene end by 8 bases; junction bases not matched to a gene: 5. This CDR3 has 14 residues. CDR1 LNHNV and CDR2 YYDKDF come from the germline V gene (reference sequence). The repertoire was sequenced with immunoSEQ multiplex PCR; TCRdb's copy has only in-frame clones and lacks some. The sample gives 90,000 to 120,000 clones, roughly 89% of which show up once; less than 0.8% is in the top ten. The chain uses TRBV15 and TRBJ2-3, with 7 positions matching TRBD2. This material consisted of unstimulated CD4+ T cells sorted from spleen or lymph node cells, taken before transplant. The TCR was taken from a human donor who was the organ donor for an intestinal transplant. The CDR3 sequence: CATSRDPSGGTQYF. CDR3 DNA: TGTGCCACCAGCAGAGATCCTAGCGGAGGTACGCAGTATTTT.